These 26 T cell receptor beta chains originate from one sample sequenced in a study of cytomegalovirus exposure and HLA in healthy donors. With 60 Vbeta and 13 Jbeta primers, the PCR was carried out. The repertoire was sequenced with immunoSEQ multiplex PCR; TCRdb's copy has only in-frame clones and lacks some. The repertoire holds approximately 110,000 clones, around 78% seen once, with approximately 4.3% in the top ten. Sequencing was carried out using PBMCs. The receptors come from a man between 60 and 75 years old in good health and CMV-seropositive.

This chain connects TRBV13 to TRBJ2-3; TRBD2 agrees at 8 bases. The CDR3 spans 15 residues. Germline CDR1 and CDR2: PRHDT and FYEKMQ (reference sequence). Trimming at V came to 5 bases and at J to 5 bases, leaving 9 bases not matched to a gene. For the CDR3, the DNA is TGTGCCAGCAGCCCCGGGGGGGGTTCAGGAGATACGCAGTATTTT. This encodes CASSPGGGSGDTQYF.

The CDR3 loop reads CASSPWNLGASYNSPLHF. The CDR3, as DNA: TGTGCCAGCTCACCCTGGAATTTGGGAGCTTCCTATAATTCACCCCTCCACTTT. The chain uses TRBV18 and TRBJ1-6; D ambiguous. CDR1 is KGHSH and CDR2 is LQKENI in the germline V gene. Trimming cost V 3 bases and J 1 base, with 16 bases left between them. This CDR3 is 18 amino acids long.

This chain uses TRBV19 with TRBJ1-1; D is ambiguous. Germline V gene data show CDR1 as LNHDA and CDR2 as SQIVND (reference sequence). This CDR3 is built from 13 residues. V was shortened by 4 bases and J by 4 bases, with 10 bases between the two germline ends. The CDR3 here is CASSTLRGTEAFF. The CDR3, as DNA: TGTGCCAGTAGTACCCTACGGGGCACTGAAGCTTTCTTT.

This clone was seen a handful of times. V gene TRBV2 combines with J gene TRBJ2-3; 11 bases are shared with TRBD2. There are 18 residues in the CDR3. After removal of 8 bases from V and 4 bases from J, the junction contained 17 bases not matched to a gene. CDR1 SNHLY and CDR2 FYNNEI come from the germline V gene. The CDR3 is CASLFGLAGGSYSDTQYF. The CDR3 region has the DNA TGTGCCAGCCTATTCGGGCTAGCGGGGGGAAGTTACTCAGATACGCAGTATTTT. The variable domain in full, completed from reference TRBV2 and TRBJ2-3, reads EPEVTQTPSHQVTQMGQEVILRCVPISNHLYFYWYRQILGQKVEFLVSFYNNEISEKSEIFDDQFSVERPDGSNFTLKIRSTKLEDSAMYFCASLFGLAGGSYSDTQYFGPGTRLTVL.

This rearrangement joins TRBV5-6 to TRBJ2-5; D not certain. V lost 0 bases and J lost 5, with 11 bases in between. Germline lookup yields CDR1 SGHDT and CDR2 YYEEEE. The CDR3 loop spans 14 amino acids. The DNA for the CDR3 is TGTGCCAGCAGCTTGGCCGGAACAGACGAGACCCAGTACTTC. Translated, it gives CASSLAGTDETQYF.

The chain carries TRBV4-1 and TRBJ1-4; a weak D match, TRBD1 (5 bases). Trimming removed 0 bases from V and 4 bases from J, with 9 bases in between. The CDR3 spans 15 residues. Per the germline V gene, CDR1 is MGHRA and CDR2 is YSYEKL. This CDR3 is CASSQDWGLNEKLFF. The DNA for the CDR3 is TGCGCCAGCAGCCAAGACTGGGGACTTAATGAAAAACTGTTTTTT.

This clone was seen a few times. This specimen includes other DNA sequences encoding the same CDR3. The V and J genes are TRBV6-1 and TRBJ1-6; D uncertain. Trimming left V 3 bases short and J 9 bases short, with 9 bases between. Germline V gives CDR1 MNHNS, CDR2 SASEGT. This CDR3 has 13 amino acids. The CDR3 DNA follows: TGTGCCAGCAGTGATCCCCCGGGTTCACCCCTCCACTTT. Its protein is CASSDPPGSPLHF.

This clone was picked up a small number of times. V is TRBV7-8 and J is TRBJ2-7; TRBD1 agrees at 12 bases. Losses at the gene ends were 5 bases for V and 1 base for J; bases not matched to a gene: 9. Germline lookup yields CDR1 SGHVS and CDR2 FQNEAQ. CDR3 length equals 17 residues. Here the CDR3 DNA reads TGTGCCAGCAGCGGGATCCGGGGACAGGGGGCTTCCTACGAGCAGTACTTC. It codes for CASSGIRGQGASYEQYF. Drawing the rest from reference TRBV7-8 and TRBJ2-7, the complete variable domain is GAGVSQSPRYKVAKRGQDVALRCDPISGHVSLFWYQQALGQGPEFLTYFQNEAQLDKSGLPSDRFFAERPEGSVSTLKIQRTQQEDSAVYLCASSGIRGQGASYEQYFGPGTRLTVT.

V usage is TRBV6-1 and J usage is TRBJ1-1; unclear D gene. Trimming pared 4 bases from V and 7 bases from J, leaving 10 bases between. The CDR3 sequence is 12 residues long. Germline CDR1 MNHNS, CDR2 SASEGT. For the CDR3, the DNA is TGTGCCAGCAGTGCGATACGGTTTGAAGCTTTCTTT. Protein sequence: CASSAIRFEAFF.

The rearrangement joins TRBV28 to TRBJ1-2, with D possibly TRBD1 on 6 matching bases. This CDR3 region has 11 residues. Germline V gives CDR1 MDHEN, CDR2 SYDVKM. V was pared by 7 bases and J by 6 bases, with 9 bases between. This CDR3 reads CASTRGDGYTF. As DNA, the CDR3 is TGTGCCAGCACCAGGGGAGATGGCTACACCTTC.

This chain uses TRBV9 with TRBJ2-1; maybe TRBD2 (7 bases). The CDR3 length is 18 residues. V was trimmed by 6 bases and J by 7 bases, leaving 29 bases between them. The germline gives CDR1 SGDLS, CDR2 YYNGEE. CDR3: CASTFDIRGAGLVNEQFF. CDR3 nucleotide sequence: TGTGCCAGCACCTTTGACATACGGGGGGCAGGCCTCGTGAATGAGCAGTTCTTC.

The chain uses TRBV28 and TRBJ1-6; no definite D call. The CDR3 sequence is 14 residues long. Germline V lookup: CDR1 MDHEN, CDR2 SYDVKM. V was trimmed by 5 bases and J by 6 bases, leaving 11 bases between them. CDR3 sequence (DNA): TGTGCCAGCAGTCCCCCCCAGGTTAATTCACCCCTCCACTTT. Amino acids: CASSPPQVNSPLHF.

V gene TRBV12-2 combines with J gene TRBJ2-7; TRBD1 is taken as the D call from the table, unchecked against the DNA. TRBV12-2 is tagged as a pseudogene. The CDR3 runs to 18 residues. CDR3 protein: CASRSSRLGQGVHYEQYF. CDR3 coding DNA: TGTGCAAGTCGCTCTTCCCGGCTTGGACAGGGGGTCCACTACGAGCAGTACTTC.

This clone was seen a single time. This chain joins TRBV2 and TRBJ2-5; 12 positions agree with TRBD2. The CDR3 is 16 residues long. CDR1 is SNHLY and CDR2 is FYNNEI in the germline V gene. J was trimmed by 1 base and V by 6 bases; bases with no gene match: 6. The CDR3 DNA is TGTGCCAGCAGAAAGACTAGCGGGGGCCTCCAAGAGACCCAGTACTTC. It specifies CASRKTSGGLQETQYF.

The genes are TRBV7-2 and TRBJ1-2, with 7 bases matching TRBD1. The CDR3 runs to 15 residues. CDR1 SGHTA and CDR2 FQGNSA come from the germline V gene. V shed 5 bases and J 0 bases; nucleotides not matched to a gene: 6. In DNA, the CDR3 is TGTGCCAGCAGCGAGGGGACAGCCGCTAACTATGGCTACACCTTC. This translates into CASSEGTAANYGYTF.

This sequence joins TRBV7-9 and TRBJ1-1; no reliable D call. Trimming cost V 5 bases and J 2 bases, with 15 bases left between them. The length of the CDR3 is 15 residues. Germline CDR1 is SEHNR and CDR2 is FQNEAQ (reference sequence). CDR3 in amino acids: CASSLMTFSNTEAFF. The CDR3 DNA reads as TGTGCCAGCAGCCTAATGACATTTAGTAACACTGAAGCTTTCTTT.

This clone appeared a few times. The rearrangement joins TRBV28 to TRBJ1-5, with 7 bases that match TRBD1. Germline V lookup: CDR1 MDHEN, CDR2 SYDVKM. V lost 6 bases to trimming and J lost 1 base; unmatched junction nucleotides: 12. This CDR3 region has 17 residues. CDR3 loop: CASSTPQGVMSNQPQHF. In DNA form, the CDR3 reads TGTGCCAGCAGCACCCCCCAGGGGGTGATGAGCAATCAGCCCCAGCATTTT.

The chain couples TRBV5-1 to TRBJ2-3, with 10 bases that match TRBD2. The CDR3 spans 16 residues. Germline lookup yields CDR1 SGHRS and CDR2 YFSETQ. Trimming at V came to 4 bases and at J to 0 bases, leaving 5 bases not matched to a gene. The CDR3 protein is CASSSPTSGSTDTQYF. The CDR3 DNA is TGCGCCAGCAGCAGCCCGACTAGCGGGAGCACAGATACGCAGTATTTT.

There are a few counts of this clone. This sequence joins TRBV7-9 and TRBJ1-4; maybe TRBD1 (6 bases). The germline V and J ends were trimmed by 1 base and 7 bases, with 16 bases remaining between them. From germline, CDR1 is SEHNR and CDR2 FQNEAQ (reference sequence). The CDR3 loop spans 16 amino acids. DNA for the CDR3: TGTGCCAGCAGCTTAGGGGTCGGACAGAGTAGTGAAAAACTGTTTTTT. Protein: CASSLGVGQSSEKLFF.

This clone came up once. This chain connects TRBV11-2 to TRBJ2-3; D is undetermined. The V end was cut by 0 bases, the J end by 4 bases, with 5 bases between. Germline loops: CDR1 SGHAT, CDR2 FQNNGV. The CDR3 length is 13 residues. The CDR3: CASSLEQSDTQYF. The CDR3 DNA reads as TGTGCCAGCAGCTTAGAACAGTCAGATACGCAGTATTTT. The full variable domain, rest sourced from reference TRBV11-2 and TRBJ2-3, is EAGVAQSPRYKIIEKRQSVAFWCNPISGHATLYWYQQILGQGPKLLIQFQNNGVVDDSQLPKDRFSAERLKGVDSTLKIQPAKLEDSAVYLCASSLEQSDTQYFGPGTRLTVL.

CDR3 nucleotides: TGCGCCAGCAGTGACTTTGGCAGGGGGCATCAGCCCCAGCATTTT. Amino acid sequence: CASSDFGRGHQPQHF. The gene calls are TRBV10-2 and TRBJ1-5; 8 nucleotides agree with TRBD1. This CDR3 has 15 residues. V shed 3 bases and J 5 bases; nucleotides not matched to a gene: 6. Germline CDR1 WSHSY, CDR2 SAAADI.

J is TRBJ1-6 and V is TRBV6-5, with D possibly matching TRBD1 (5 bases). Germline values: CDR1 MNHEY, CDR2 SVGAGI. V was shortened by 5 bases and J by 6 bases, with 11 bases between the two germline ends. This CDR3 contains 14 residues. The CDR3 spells CASSKTEPNSPLHF. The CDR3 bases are TGTGCCAGCAGTAAGACAGAGCCTAATTCACCCCTCCACTTT.

CDR3 nucleotide sequence: TGTGCCAGCAGCTTAATACGAACTTATGGCTACACCTTC. It encodes CASSLIRTYGYTF. This chain connects TRBV13 to TRBJ1-2, with unresolved D. CDR3 size: 13 residues. The germline gives CDR1 PRHDT, CDR2 FYEKMQ (reference sequence). V lost 2 bases and J lost 5, with 9 bases in between.

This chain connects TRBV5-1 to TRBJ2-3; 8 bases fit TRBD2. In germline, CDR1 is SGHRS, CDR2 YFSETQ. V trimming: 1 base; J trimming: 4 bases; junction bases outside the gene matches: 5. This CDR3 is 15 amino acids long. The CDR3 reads CASSLNGGESDTQYF. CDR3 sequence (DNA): TGCGCCAGCAGCTTGAACGGGGGGGAATCAGATACGCAGTATTTT.

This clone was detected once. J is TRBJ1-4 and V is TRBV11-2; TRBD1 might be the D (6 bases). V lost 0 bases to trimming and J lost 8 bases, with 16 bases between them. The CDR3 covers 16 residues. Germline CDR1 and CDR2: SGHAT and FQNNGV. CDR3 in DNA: TGTGCCAGCAGCTTAGATCATGTTCAGGGGAACGAAAAACTGTTTTTT. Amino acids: CASSLDHVQGNEKLFF.

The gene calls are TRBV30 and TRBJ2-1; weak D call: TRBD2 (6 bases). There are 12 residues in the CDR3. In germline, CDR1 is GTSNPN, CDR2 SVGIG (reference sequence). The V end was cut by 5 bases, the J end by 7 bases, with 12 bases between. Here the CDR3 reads CAWLRGGNEQFF. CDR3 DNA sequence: TGTGCCTGGTTGCGGGGTGGGAATGAGCAGTTCTTC.